This T cell receptor beta chain was sequenced during a study of blood T cells in healthy people across ages. This clonotype was recorded at least ten times. No antigen is known for it. PBMCs, at least 6.5 million per sample, were isolated. A J-beta primer mix and a sample-barcoded 5' primer were used in a second PCR of roughly 6 to 11 cycles. No fewer than 3 million CDR3-containing paired-end reads came from each sample. MiXCR, applied by TCRdb to the 5' RACE reads, yields one record per CDR3 protein. The sample holds about 840,000 distinct CDR3 sequences, 25% to 30% seen once. Study conclusions and caveats: A greater number of naive CD4+ cells and higher diversity distinguished long-lived donors from aged donors.

Unmatched junction bases numbered 9, after V lost 7 bases and J lost 4 bases. The CDR3 extends over 14 amino acids. In germline, CDR1 is SGHTA, CDR2 FQGNSA. The sample was also linked to a second study, of T cells of mothers and their children. From that study: Biologically related mothers and children overlapped slightly more than unrelated pairs, a non-significant difference.

V gene TRBV7-2 combines with J gene TRBJ2-7; 8 bases match TRBD2. The sequencing sample was made of blood. The clonotype was recovered from a woman aged 40 to 50 in good health. Here the CDR3 reads CASTPSPGGYEQYF. The CDR3, as DNA: TGTGCCAGCACCCCATCGCCGGGGGGGTACGAGCAGTACTTC. The variable domain in full, with the rest retrieved from reference TRBV7-2 and TRBJ2-7, is GAGVSQSPSNKVTEKGKDVELRCDPISGHTALYWYRQSLGQGLEFLIYFQGNSAPDKSGLPSDRFSAERTGGSVSTLTIQRTQQEDSAVYLCASTPSPGGYEQYFGPGTRLTVT.